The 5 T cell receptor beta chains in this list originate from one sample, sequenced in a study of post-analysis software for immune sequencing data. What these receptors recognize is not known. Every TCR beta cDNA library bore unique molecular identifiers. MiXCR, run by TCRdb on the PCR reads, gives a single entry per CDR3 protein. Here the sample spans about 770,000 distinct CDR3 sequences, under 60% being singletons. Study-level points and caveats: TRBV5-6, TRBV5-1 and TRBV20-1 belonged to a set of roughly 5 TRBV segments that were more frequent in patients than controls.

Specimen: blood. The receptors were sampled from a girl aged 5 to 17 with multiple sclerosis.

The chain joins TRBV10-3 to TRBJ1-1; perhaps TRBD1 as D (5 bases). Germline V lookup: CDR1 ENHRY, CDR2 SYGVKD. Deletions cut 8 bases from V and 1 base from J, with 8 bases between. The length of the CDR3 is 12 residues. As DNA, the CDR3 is TGTGCCATCGGGACGACGAACACTGAAGCTTTCTTT. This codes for CAIGTTNTEAFF.

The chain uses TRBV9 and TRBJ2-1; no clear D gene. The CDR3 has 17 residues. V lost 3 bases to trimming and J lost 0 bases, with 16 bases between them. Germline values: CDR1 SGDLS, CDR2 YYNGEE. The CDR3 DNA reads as TGTGCCAGCAGCGACAGTCTGCTCAGTAGCTCCTACAATGAGCAGTTCTTC. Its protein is CASSDSLLSSSYNEQFF. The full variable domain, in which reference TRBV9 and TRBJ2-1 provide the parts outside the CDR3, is DSGVTQTPKHLITATGQRVTLRCSPRSGDLSVYWYQQSLDQGLQFLIQYYNGEERAKGNILERFSAQQFPDLHSELNLSSLELGDSALYFCASSDSLLSSSYNEQFFGPGTRLTVL.

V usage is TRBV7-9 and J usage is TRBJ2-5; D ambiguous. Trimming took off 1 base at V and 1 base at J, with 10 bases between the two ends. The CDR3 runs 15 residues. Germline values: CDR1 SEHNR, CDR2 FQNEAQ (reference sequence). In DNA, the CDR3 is TGTGCCAGCAGCTTAGATGCATTACCCCAAGAGACCCAGTACTTC. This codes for CASSLDALPQETQYF.

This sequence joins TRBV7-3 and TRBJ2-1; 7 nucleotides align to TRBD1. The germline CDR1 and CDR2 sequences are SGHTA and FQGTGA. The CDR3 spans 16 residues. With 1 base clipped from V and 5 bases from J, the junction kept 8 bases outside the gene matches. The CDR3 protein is CASSLRVAQGDNEQFF. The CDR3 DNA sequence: TGTGCCAGCAGCTTAAGGGTAGCTCAGGGGGACAATGAGCAGTTCTTC.

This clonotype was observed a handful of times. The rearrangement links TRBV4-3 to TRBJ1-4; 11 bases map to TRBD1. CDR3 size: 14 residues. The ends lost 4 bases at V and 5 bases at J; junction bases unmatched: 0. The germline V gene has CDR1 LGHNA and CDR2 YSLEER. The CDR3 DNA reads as TGCGCCAGCAGCCGGGACAGGGGGAATGAAAAACTGTTTTTT. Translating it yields CASSRDRGNEKLFF.